This is a list of T cell receptor beta chains from one sample in a study of T-cell memory formation after mild COVID-19. MiXCR was run by TCRdb on the 5' RACE reads, yielding one entry per CDR3 protein. The table includes hundreds of thousands of distinct CDR3 sequences, around 15% detected once. The specimen was PBMCs or a T cell subset sorted from them (not recorded which). The source of these receptors is a man between 18 and 35 years old who had mild COVID-19 (a few samples of this study predate the infection). Cell type and time point are not known. CDR3s include the opening cysteine and the closing phenylalanine or tryptophan. Rows give clone size only sometimes, using once, few, many, or a class for an expanded clone.

clone size	V gene	J gene	CDR3 protein
few	TRBV3-1	TRBJ2-7	CASSQFLQGLGEQYF
few	TRBV6-2/TRBV6-3	TRBJ1-2	CASSNTDRAGNGYTF
few	TRBV7-2	TRBJ1-1	CASSSQGASAEAFF
few	TRBV5-6	TRBJ2-3	CASSYARQGPTDTQYF
NA	TRBV7-9	TRBJ2-5	CASSLIRPRRSQETQYF
NA	TRBV9	TRBJ2-3	CASSGGVSTDTQYF
NA	TRBV7-2	TRBJ2-1	CASRHGLGEQFF
NA	TRBV7-8	TRBJ1-1	CASSSLNLNTEAFF
few	TRBV3-1	TRBJ2-7	CASSQAGQGKWYEQYF
NA	TRBV12-3/TRBV12-4	TRBJ1-1	CASRPQGHNFNTEAFF
many	TRBV24-1	TRBJ2-5	CATSARGGFQETQYF
NA	TRBV7-9	TRBJ2-1	CASSSPAGGNEQFF
NA	TRBV2	TRBJ2-3	CASSEELRAHGDTQYF
NA	TRBV4-2	TRBJ1-1	CASSQVHRGETEAFF
few	TRBV12-3/TRBV12-4	TRBJ2-7	CASSWGQTYEQYF
NA	TRBV11-2	TRBJ2-5	CASSLASGAKETQYF
few	TRBV2	TRBJ1-6	CASSSRTVDSPLHF
NA	TRBV28	TRBJ2-2	CASRENTGELFF
NA	TRBV20-1	TRBJ2-7	CSARVLAGFYEQYF
many	TRBV10-3	TRBJ2-2	CAISPANTGELFF
NA	TRBV6-5	TRBJ1-5	CASSYSAGTNQPQHF
NA	TRBV20-1	TRBJ2-1	CSARDVGRLAGVYNEQFF
NA	TRBV28	TRBJ1-1	CAARTGGTEAFF
NA	TRBV7-9	TRBJ2-1	CASSPPMSEQFF